Listed below are T cell receptor beta chains from one sample, sequenced in a study of T cells in Graves' hyperthyroidism and ophthalmopathy. In TCRdb, the multiplex PCR reads were re-called with MiXCR into one record per CDR3 protein. Among about 840,000 distinct CDR3 sequences listed, around 39% were seen once. The sequenced sample consisted of blood. These receptors originate from a young man with Graves' hyperthyroidism. Both conserved end residues are part of each CDR3. A D gene is named only where the DNA matches it firmly. Where a row states a size, it is once, few, many or the class of an expanded clone; other rows omit it.

d_call j_call clone_size v_call cdr3_aa cdr3_nt
TRBD1 TRBJ2-7 . TRBV15 CATSRDQGDEQYF TGTGCCACCAGCAGAGATCAGGGGGACGAGCAGTACTTC
. TRBJ1-2 . TRBV6-1 CASSILGAGYTF TGTGCCAGCAGTATCCTGGGTGCCGGCTACACCTTC
. TRBJ1-1 . TRBV7-9 CASSPRAGSWNTEAFF TGTGCCAGCAGCCCAAGGGCAGGGTCTTGGAACACTGAAGCTTTCTTT
. TRBJ2-7 . TRBV7-2 CASTPRRAAYEQYF TGTGCCAGCACCCCCCGACGGGCAGCCTACGAGCAGTACTTC
. TRBJ1-5 few TRBV27 CASPRENSNQPQHF TGTGCCAGCCCGAGGGAGAATAGCAATCAGCCCCAGCATTTT
TRBD1 TRBJ1-1 many TRBV7-6 CASSPDRGPEAFF TGTGCCAGCAGTCCCGACAGGGGGCCGGAAGCTTTCTTT
. TRBJ2-7 once TRBV6-1 CASSPDGYYEQYF TGTGCCAGCAGTCCGGACGGGTACTACGAGCAGTACTTC
. TRBJ1-1 few TRBV29-1 CSVGISMNAEAFF TGCAGCGTGGGGATTAGTATGAACGCTGAAGCTTTCTTT
. TRBJ2-7 few TRBV6-6 CASSFGLTYKQYF TGTGCCAGCAGTTTCGGCTTAACCTACAAGCAGTACTTC
TRBD2 TRBJ2-7 . TRBV9 CASSPRLAPHEQYF TGTGCCAGCAGCCCCCGACTAGCACCCCACGAGCAGTACTTC
. TRBJ2-7 . TRBV7-2 CASSHDHGQLDYEQYF TGCGCCAGCAGCCACGACCACGGGCAGTTAGACTACGAGCAGTACTTC
. TRBJ1-1 many TRBV2 CASSDDRDTEAFF TGTGCCAGCAGTGACGATAGGGACACTGAAGCTTTCTTT
. TRBJ1-5 few TRBV4-3 CASSQTPLADQPQHF TGCGCCAGCAGCCAAACCCCGTTGGCGGATCAGCCCCAGCATTTT
TRBD1 TRBJ2-5 . TRBV6-5 CASSPRDRVETQYF TGTGCCAGCAGCCCCCGGGACAGGGTAGAGACCCAGTACTTC
. TRBJ1-1 many TRBV15 CATRLDRLNTEAFF TGTGCCACCAGACTGGACAGACTGAACACTGAAGCTTTCTTT